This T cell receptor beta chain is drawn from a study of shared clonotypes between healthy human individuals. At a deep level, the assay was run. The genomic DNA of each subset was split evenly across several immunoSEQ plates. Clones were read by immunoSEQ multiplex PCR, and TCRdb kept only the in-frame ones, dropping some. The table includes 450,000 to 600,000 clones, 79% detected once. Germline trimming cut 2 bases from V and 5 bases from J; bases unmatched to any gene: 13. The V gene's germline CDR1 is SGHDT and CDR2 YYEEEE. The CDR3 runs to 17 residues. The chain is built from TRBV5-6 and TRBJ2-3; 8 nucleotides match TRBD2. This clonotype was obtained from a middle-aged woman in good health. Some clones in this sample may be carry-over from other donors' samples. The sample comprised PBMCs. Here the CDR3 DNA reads TGTGCCAGCAGCTTAGGCTCCGGGACTAGGGGCGAAGATACGCAGTATTTT. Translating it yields CASSLGSGTRGEDTQYF. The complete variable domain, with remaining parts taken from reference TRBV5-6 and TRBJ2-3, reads DAGVTQSPTHLIKTRGQQVTLRCSPKSGHDTVSWYQQALGQGPQFIFQYYEEEERQRGNFPDRFSGHQFPNYSSELNVNALLLGDSALYLCASSLGSGTRGEDTQYFGPGTRLTVL.